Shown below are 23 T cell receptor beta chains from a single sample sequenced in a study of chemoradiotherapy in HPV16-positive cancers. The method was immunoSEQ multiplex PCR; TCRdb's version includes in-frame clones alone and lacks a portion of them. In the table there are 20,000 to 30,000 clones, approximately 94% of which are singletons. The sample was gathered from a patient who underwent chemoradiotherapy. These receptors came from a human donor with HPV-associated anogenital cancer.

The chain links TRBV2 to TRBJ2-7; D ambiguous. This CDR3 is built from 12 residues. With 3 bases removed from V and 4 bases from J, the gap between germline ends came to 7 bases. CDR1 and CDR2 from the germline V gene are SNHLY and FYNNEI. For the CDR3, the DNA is TGTGCCAGCAGTGATAAGGGATACGAGCAGTACTTC. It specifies CASSDKGYEQYF. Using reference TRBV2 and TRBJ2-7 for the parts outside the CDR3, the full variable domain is EPEVTQTPSHQVTQMGQEVILRCVPISNHLYFYWYRQILGQKVEFLVSFYNNEISEKSEIFDDQFSVERPDGSNFTLKIRSTKLEDSAMYFCASSDKGYEQYFGPGTRLTVT.

The CDR3 spells CSVEGGWAPNYGYTF. The DNA for the CDR3 is TGCAGCGTTGAAGGGGGGTGGGCCCCTAACTATGGCTACACCTTC. The chain combines TRBV29-1 with TRBJ1-2, with D tentatively TRBD1 (5 bases). Germline CDR1 reads SQVTM; CDR2 reads ANQGSEA. The V gene lost 1 base and the J gene lost 0 bases, with 12 bases spanning the gap. The CDR3 loop spans 15 amino acids.

The CDR3 reads CASSLVETQYF. CDR3 DNA: TGTGCCAGCAGCTTAGTGGAGACCCAGTACTTC. The chain combines TRBV11-3 with TRBJ2-5; no definite D call. Germline CDR1 reads SGHNT; CDR2 reads YENEEA. V lost 1 base and J lost 5, with 2 bases in between. The CDR3 is made up of 11 amino acids.

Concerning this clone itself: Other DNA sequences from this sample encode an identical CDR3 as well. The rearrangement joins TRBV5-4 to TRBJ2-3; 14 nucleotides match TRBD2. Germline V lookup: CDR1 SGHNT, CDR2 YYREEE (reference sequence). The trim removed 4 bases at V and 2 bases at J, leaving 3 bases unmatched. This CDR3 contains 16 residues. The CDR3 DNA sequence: TGTGCCAGCAGCGCGGGACTAGCGGGGGCCACAGATACGCAGTATTTT. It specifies CASSAGLAGATDTQYF.

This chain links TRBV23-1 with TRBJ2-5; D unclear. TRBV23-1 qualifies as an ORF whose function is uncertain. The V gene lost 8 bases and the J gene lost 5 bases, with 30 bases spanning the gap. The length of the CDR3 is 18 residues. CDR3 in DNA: TGCGCCAGCCCCAACAAGGCAGGTCTAAGAGGAGTAGCCGAGACCCAGTACTTC. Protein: CASPNKAGLRGVAETQYF.

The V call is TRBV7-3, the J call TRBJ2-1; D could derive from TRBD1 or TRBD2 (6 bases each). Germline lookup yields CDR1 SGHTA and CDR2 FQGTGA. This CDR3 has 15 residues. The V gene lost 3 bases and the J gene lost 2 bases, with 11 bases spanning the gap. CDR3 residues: CASSFDGGTYNEQFF. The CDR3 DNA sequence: TGTGCCAGCAGCTTTGACGGGGGCACCTACAATGAGCAGTTCTTC.

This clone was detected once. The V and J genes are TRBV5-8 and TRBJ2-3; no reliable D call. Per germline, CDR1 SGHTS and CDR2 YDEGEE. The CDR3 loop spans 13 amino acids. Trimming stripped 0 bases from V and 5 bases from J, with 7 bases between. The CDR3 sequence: CASSLEGLDTQYF. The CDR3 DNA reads TGTGCCAGCAGCTTGGAAGGCCTAGATACGCAGTATTTT.

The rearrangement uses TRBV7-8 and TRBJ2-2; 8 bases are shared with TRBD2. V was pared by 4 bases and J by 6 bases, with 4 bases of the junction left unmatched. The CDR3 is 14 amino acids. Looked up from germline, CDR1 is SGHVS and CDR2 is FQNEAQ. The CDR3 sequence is CASSSRRGAGELFF. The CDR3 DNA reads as TGTGCCAGCAGCTCGAGGCGGGGGGCCGGGGAGCTGTTTTTT. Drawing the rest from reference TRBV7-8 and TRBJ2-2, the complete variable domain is GAGVSQSPRYKVAKRGQDVALRCDPISGHVSLFWYQQALGQGPEFLTYFQNEAQLDKSGLPSDRFFAERPEGSVSTLKIQRTQQEDSAVYLCASSSRRGAGELFFGEGSRLTVL.

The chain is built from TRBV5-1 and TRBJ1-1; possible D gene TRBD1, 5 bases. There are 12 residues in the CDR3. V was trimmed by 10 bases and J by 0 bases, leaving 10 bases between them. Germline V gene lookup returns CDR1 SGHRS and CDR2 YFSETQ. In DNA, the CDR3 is TGCGCCTCGGGACCCATGAACACTGAAGCTTTCTTT. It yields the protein CASGPMNTEAFF.

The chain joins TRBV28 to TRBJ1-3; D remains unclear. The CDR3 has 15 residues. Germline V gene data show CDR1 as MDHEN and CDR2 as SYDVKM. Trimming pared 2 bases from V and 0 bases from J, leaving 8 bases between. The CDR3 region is CASSLAGDSGNTIYF. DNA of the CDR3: TGTGCCAGCAGTTTAGCGGGAGACTCTGGAAACACCATATATTTT. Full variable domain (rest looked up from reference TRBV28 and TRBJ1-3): DVKVTQSSRYLVKRTGEKVFLECVQDMDHENMFWYRQDPGLGLRLIYFSYDVKMKEKGDIPEGYSVSREKKERFSLILESASTNQTSMYLCASSLAGDSGNTIYFGEGSWLTVV.

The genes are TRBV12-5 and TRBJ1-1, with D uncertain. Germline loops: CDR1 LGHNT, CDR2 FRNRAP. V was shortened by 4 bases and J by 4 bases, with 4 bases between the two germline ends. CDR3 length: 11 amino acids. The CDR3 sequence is CASGSTTEAFF. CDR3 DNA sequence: TGTGCTAGTGGTTCGACCACTGAAGCTTTCTTT.

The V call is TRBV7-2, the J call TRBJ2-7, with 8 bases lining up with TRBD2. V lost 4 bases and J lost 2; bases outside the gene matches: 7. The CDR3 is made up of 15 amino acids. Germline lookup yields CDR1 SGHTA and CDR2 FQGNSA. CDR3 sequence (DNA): TGTGCCAGCAGCTCCCGAGCCGGGAGGGCCTACGAGCAGTACTTC. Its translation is CASSSRAGRAYEQYF.

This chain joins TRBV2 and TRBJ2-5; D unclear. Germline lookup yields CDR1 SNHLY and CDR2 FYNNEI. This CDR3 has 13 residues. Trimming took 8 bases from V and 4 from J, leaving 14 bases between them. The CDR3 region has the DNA TGTGCCAGCTCGGGCAGGCTGGGAGAGACCCAGTACTTC. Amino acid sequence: CASSGRLGETQYF.

CDR3 in amino acids: CASSLDLQGVRGEQFF. In nucleotides, the CDR3 is TGTGCCAGCAGCTTAGATCTACAGGGGGTTCGGGGTGAGCAGTTCTTC. The rearrangement links TRBV11-2 to TRBJ2-1; 8 bases are a match to TRBD1. The CDR3 length is 16 residues. The V and J ends lost 0 bases and 9 bases, in that order; junction bases with no gene match: 10. Germline CDR1 is SGHAT and CDR2 is FQNNGV. Full variable domain (remainder filled in from reference TRBV11-2 and TRBJ2-1): EAGVAQSPRYKIIEKRQSVAFWCNPISGHATLYWYQQILGQGPKLLIQFQNNGVVDDSQLPKDRFSAERLKGVDSTLKIQPAKLEDSAVYLCASSLDLQGVRGEQFFGPGTRLTVL.

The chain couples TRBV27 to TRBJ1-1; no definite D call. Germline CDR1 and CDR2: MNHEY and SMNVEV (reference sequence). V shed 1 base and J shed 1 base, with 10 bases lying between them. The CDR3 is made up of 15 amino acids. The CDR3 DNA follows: TGTGCCAGCAGTTTATTCGCGGGTTGGAACACTGAAGCTTTCTTT. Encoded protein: CASSLFAGWNTEAFF.

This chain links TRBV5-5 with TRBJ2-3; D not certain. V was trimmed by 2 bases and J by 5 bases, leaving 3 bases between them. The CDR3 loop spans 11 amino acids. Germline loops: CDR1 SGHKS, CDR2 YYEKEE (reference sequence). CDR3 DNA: TGTGCCAGCAGCTTTGGAGATACGCAGTATTTT. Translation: CASSFGDTQYF.

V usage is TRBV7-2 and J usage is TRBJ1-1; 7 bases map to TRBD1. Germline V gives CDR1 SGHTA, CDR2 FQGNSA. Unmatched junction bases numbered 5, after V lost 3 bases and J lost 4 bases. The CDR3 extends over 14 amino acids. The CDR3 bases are TGTGCCAGCAGCTTGGGACAGTACAGCACTGAAGCTTTCTTT. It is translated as CASSLGQYSTEAFF.

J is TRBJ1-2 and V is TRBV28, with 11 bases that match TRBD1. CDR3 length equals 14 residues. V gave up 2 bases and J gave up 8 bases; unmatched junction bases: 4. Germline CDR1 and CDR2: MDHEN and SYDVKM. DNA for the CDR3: TGTGCCAGCAGTTTAGGGGGACAGGGGGGAGGCTACACCTTC. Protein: CASSLGGQGGGYTF.

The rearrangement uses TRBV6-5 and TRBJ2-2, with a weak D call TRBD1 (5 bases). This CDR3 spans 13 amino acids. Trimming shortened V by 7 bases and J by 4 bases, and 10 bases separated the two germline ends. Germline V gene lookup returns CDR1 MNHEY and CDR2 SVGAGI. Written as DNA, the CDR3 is TGTGCCAGCAAGCCAGGGCCCACCGGGGAGCTGTTTTTT. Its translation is CASKPGPTGELFF.

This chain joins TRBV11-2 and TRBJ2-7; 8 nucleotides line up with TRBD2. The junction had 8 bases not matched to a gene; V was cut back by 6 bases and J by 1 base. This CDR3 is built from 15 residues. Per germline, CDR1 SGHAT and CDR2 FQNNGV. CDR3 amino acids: CASSSERGPSYEQYF. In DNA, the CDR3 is TGTGCCAGCAGTTCAGAGCGGGGGCCGTCCTACGAGCAGTACTTC.

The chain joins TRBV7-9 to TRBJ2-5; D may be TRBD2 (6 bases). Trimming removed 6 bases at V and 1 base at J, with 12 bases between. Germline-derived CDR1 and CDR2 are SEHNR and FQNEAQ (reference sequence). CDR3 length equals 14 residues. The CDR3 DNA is TGTGCCAGCAGACCCGCGGGATTCCAAGAGACCCAGTACTTC. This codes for CASRPAGFQETQYF.

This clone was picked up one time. CDR3 residues: CASSPRLEGYEQYF. The CDR3, as DNA: TGTGCCAGCAGCCCCAGACTAGAAGGCTACGAGCAGTACTTC. The gene calls are TRBV11-2 and TRBJ2-7, with a possible D match to TRBD2 (6 bases). The germline CDR1 and CDR2 sequences are SGHAT and FQNNGV. The germline V and J ends were trimmed by 5 bases and 3 bases, with 14 bases remaining between them. CDR3 length equals 14 residues.

CDR3 protein: CASSPLRRGTEAFF. CDR3 coding DNA: TGTGCCAGCAGCCCCCTCCGCAGGGGAACTGAAGCTTTCTTT. The gene calls are TRBV7-2 and TRBJ1-1, with TRBD1 as a possible D gene (6 bases). The germline gives CDR1 SGHTA, CDR2 FQGNSA. V gave up 5 bases and J gave up 5 bases, with 15 bases separating them. This CDR3 is 14 amino acids long.